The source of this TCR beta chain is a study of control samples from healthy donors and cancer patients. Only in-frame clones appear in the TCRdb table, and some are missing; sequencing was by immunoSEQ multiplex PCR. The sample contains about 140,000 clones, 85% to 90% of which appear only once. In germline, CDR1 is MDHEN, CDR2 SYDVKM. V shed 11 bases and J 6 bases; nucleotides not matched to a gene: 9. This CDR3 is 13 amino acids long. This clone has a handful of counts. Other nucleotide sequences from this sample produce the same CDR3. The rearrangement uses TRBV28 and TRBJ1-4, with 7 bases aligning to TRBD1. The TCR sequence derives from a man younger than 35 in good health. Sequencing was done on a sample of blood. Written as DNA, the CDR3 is TGTGCCTACCTCGACAGGGAAGATGAAAAACTGTTTTTT. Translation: CAYLDREDEKLFF. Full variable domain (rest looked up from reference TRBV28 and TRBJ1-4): DVKVTQSSRYLVKRTGEKVFLECVQDMDHENMFWYRQDPGLGLRLIYFSYDVKMKEKGDIPEGYSVSREKKERFSLILESASTNQTSMYLCAYLDREDEKLFFGSGTQLSVL.